Listed below are T cell receptor beta chains from one sample, sequenced in a study of blood T cells in healthy people across ages. TCRdb called the 5' RACE reads again in MiXCR, with one record for every CDR3 protein. The sample shows about 1.8 million distinct CDR3 sequences, around 48% of them seen only once. The sequencing sample was made of blood. These TCRs come from a woman aged 40-49 years in good health. The CDR3 runs from the conserved cysteine through the conserved F or W. The D gene is left open where the match is weak. The size of a clone is reported for some rows only, either as once, few or many, or as a class for expanded clones.

CASGWGVADTQYF	TGTGCCAGCGGCTGGGGCGTCGCAGATACGCAGTATTTT	NA	13	TRBJ2-3	NA	TRBV6-2/TRBV6-3
CASSLDPVKTGELFF	TGTGCCAGCAGCTTAGATCCGGTGAAGACCGGGGAGCTGTTTTTT	NA	15	TRBJ2-2	NA	TRBV11-2
CASSRPPYEQYF	TGTGCCAGCAGCCGGCCACCCTACGAGCAGTACTTC	NA	12	TRBJ2-7	many	TRBV7-2
CASSRGHQETQFF	TGTGCCAGCAGCCGTGGACACCAAGAGACCCAGTTCTTC	NA	13	TRBJ2-1	NA	TRBV3-1
CSATTSGGQYQETQFF	TGCAGTGCTACAACTAGCGGGGGGCAGTACCAAGAGACCCAGTTCTTC	TRBD2	16	TRBJ2-1	NA	TRBV20-1
CAISDGLAGPYNEQFF	TGTGCCATCAGTGACGGACTAGCGGGGCCATACAATGAGCAGTTCTTC	TRBD2	16	TRBJ2-1	NA	TRBV10-3
CSAGRVAYEQYF	TGCAGTGCTGGTCGGGTTGCCTACGAGCAGTACTTC	NA	12	TRBJ2-7	NA	TRBV20-1
CASSQRTSGNNEQYF	TGTGCCAGCAGCCAAAGGACTAGCGGTAACAATGAGCAGTACTTC	TRBD2	15	TRBJ2-5	NA	TRBV11-2
CASSYSDRQFF	TGTGCCAGCAGCTACAGTGACAGGCAGTTCTTC	NA	11	TRBJ2-1	few	TRBV6-2/TRBV6-3
CASSLSTTYGYTF	TGCGCCAGCAGCTTGTCCACAACTTATGGCTACACCTTC	NA	13	TRBJ1-2	NA	TRBV5-1
CSVAGQYQETQYF	TGCAGCGTTGCGGGACAGTACCAAGAGACCCAGTACTTC	TRBD1	13	TRBJ2-5	NA	TRBV29-1
CASSSRGTGVEQFF	TGTGCCAGCAGTTCCCGAGGGACAGGGGTCGAGCAGTTCTTC	TRBD1	14	TRBJ2-1	NA	TRBV28
CASRLSGTTYNEQFF	TGTGCCAGCAGATTATCCGGGACTACCTACAATGAGCAGTTCTTC	TRBD2	15	TRBJ2-1	NA	TRBV7-2
CASSPGHNSYTDTQYF	TGTGCTAGCAGCCCTGGGCACAACTCTTACACAGATACGCAGTATTTT	NA	16	TRBJ2-3	NA	TRBV7-7
CASSRTAGGPQHF	TGTGCCAGCAGTCGGACAGCGGGTGGACCCCAGCATTTT	NA	13	TRBJ1-5	once	TRBV6-2/TRBV6-3
CASSPSSYEQFF	TGTGCCAGCAGCCCCAGTTCTTATGAGCAGTTCTTC	NA	12	TRBJ2-1	NA	TRBV7-2
CASSAGGGAQRNEQFF	TGTGCCAGCAGCGCCGGCGGGGGGGCTCAAAGAAATGAGCAGTTCTTC	TRBD2	16	TRBJ2-1	NA	TRBV9
CASRRANEELFF	TGTGCCAGCAGGAGAGCTAATGAAGAACTGTTTTTT	NA	12	TRBJ1-4	NA	TRBV2
CSVRGGTGVNEQYF	TGCAGCGTAAGAGGAGGGACAGGGGTAAACGAGCAGTACTTC	TRBD1	14	TRBJ2-7	NA	TRBV29-1
CASSSGRSDPDTQYF	TGTGCCAGCAGCTCGGGACGGTCGGACCCAGATACGCAGTATTTT	NA	15	TRBJ2-3	few	TRBV3-1
CASSSPSSERRYTF	TGCGCCAGTAGTTCCCCCAGCAGCGAACGGCGCTACACCTTC	NA	14	TRBJ1-2	NA	TRBV19
CSARGLAGPGTDTQYF	TGCAGTGCTAGGGGACTAGCGGGCCCCGGCACAGATACGCAGTATTTT	TRBD2	16	TRBJ2-3	NA	TRBV20-1
CASSWGSVPEQYF	TGTGCCAGCAGCTGGGGGTCGGTACCCGAGCAGTACTTC	NA	13	TRBJ2-7	NA	TRBV5-5
CASSLTGQGTQYF	TGTGCCAGCAGTTTGACAGGTCAGGGGACCCAGTACTTC	NA	13	TRBJ2-5	NA	TRBV28
CASAEAGETQYF	TGTGCCAGCGCTGAGGCTGGAGAGACCCAGTACTTC	NA	12	TRBJ2-5	NA	TRBV2
CASSQGLLTGRTQYF	TGTGCCAGCAGCCAAGGTTTATTGACGGGGCGTACGCAGTATTTT	NA	15	TRBJ2-3	NA	TRBV3-1
CASSAHPGQQSYEQYF	TGTGCCAGCAGCGCCCACCCGGGACAGCAGTCCTACGAGCAGTACTTC	TRBD1	16	TRBJ2-7	NA	TRBV9
CSAPHYERWDYGYTF	TGCAGTGCTCCTCACTACGAACGGTGGGACTATGGCTACACCTTC	NA	15	TRBJ1-2	NA	TRBV20-1
CASSYSSGLNTEAFF	TGTGCCAGCAGTTACTCGTCAGGTTTGAACACTGAAGCTTTCTTT	NA	15	TRBJ1-1	NA	TRBV6-5
CASSSSWEGNSYTF	TGTGCCAGCAGTTCTTCCTGGGAAGGCAATAGCTACACCTTC	NA	14	TRBJ1-2	NA	TRBV27
CAISEPSPGQGANNEQFF	TGTGCCATCAGTGAGCCTAGTCCGGGACAGGGGGCGAACAATGAGCAGTTCTTC	TRBD1	18	TRBJ2-1	few	TRBV10-3
CASSWATGGGNQPQHF	TGTGCCAGCAGCTGGGCTACGGGGGGCGGCAATCAGCCCCAGCATTTT	NA	16	TRBJ1-5	NA	TRBV5-6
CASSPPGTGGGYGYTF	TGTGCCAGCAGCCCCCCCGGGACAGGGGGCGGCTATGGCTACACCTTC	TRBD1	16	TRBJ1-2	NA	TRBV7-2
CASRPAASSGGADTQYF	TGTGCCAGCAGACCCGCGGCCTCTAGCGGGGGCGCAGATACGCAGTATTTT	TRBD2	17	TRBJ2-3	NA	TRBV7-9
CASSLEVRGRAEAFF	TGTGCCAGCAGCTTAGAGGTCCGGGGAAGGGCTGAAGCTTTCTTT	NA	15	TRBJ1-1	NA	TRBV7-9
CSVDFEGGNTF	TGCAGCGTTGACTTCGAAGGGGGGAACACCTTC	NA	11	TRBJ1-2	once	TRBV29-1
CASIRRGENEQFF	TGTGCCAGCATAAGGCGGGGAGAAAATGAGCAGTTCTTC	NA	13	TRBJ2-1	NA	TRBV6-6
CASSFSNGRAQYF	TGTGCCAGCAGTTTCTCTAACGGCAGAGCCCAGTACTTC	NA	13	TRBJ2-5	NA	TRBV12-3/TRBV12-4
CASSPRQGRTGELFF	TGTGCCAGCAGTCCACGACAGGGGAGAACCGGGGAGCTGTTTTTT	TRBD1	15	TRBJ2-2	NA	TRBV12-3/TRBV12-4
CASSIGTRSFNEQFF	TGTGCCAGCAGTATCGGGACTAGAAGTTTCAATGAGCAGTTCTTC	TRBD2	15	TRBJ2-1	NA	TRBV12-3/TRBV12-4
CASSWTDRGAKNIQYF	TGCGCCAGCAGCTGGACCGACAGGGGCGCCAAAAACATTCAGTACTTC	TRBD1	16	TRBJ2-4	NA	TRBV5-1
CASRPGTGQYQETQYF	TGTGCCAGCAGACCCGGGACAGGGCAGTACCAAGAGACCCAGTACTTC	TRBD1	16	TRBJ2-5	once	TRBV6-2/TRBV6-3
CASSFISGITDTQYF	TGTGCCAGCAGCTTCATTAGCGGGATTACAGATACGCAGTATTTT	TRBD2	15	TRBJ2-3	few	TRBV7-6
CASSNPGTGSKNEQFF	TGTGCCAGCAGCAACCCCGGGACAGGGTCCAAAAATGAGCAGTTCTTC	NA	16	TRBJ2-1	few	TRBV21-1
CASSPPGLLYEQYF	TGTGCCAGCAGCCCTCCGGGACTCCTCTACGAGCAGTACTTC	NA	14	TRBJ2-7	few	TRBV28
CASSRGASGFTDTQYF	TGTGCCAGCAGCCGGGGGGCTAGCGGGTTCACAGATACGCAGTATTTT	TRBD2	16	TRBJ2-3	NA	TRBV5-5
CASSRLGEGTDTQYF	TGTGCCAGCAGCCGCCTTGGGGAGGGCACAGATACGCAGTATTTT	NA	15	TRBJ2-3	NA	TRBV5-6
CASSFSGPNTEAFF	TGTGCCAGCAGTTTCTCAGGGCCGAACACTGAAGCTTTCTTT	NA	14	TRBJ1-1	few	TRBV27
CASSGPTSGGYNEQFF	TGTGCCAGCAGCGGACCGACTAGCGGGGGGTACAATGAGCAGTTCTTC	TRBD2	16	TRBJ2-1	few	TRBV9
CASKWLGGYTF	TGTGCCAGCAAATGGCTGGGCGGCTACACCTTC	NA	11	TRBJ1-2	few	TRBV6-2/TRBV6-3
CASSFKEAGGLNEQFF	TGCGCCAGCAGCTTCAAGGAAGCGGGGGGGCTCAATGAGCAGTTCTTC	TRBD2	16	TRBJ2-1	NA	TRBV5-1
CASSLNPTERLDTQYF	TGTGCCAGCAGTTTAAATCCTACTGAACGCCTAGATACGCAGTATTTT	NA	16	TRBJ2-3	few	TRBV27
CASSEGWDGETQYF	TGTGCCAGCAGTGAAGGATGGGACGGAGAGACCCAGTACTTC	NA	14	TRBJ2-5	NA	TRBV2
CASSEAGGYYEQYF	TGTGCCAGCAGTGAAGCGGGGGGTTACTACGAGCAGTACTTC	TRBD2	14	TRBJ2-7	NA	TRBV25-1